What follows is one T cell receptor beta chain and its context. What it binds is not known. The data are from a study of T cell repertoires in cytomegalovirus infection. For the study at large: Carrying CMV and the relevant HLA type showed in public TCR beta signatures. Study-wide points: The cumulative frequency of public TCR beta families distinguished individuals who carried CMV together with the relevant HLA. CMV-specific TCR beta clonotypes restricted by HLA-C were the ones dominating the ex vivo response.

CDR3 size: 12 residues. V shed 6 bases, J shed 10 bases, and the junction held 7 bases outside the gene matches. Looked up from germline, CDR1 is MDHEN and CDR2 is SYDVKM. TCRdb analysed the reads with MiXCR anew, one entry per CDR3 protein. The table shows 300,000 or so distinct CDR3 sequences, with around 25% occurring only once. V is TRBV28 and J is TRBJ1-2, with TRBD1 identical over 8 bases. The sample was PBMCs. This TCR was recovered from a human donor in good health (CMV status not recorded). Some clones in this sample may be carry-over from other donors' samples. The DNA of the CDR3 is TGTGCCAGCAGCCTGGACAGGGCGTCCTACACCTTC. It encodes CASSLDRASYTF.